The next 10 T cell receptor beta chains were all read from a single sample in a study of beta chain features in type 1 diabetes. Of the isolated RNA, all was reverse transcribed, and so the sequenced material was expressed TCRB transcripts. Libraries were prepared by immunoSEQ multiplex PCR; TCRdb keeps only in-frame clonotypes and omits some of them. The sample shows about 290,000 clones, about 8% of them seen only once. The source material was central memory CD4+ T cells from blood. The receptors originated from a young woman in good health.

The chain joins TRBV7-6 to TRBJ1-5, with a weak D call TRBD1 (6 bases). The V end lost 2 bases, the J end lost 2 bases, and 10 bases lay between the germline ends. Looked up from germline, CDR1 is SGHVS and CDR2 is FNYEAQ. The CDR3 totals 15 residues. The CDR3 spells CASSLNREGNQPQHF. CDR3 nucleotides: TGTGCCAGCAGCTTAAACAGGGAGGGCAATCAGCCCCAGCATTTT.

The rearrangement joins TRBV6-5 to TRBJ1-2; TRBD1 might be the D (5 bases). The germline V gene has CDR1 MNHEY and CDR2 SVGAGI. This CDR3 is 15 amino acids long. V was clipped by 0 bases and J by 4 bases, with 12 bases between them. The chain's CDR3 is CASSYSGTTPYGYTF. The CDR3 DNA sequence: TGTGCCAGCAGTTACTCGGGGACGACGCCCTATGGCTACACCTTC.

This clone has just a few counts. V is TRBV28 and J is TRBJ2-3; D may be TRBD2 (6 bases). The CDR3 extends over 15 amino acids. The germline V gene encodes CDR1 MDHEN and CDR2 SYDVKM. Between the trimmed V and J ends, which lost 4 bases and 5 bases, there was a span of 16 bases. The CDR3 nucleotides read TGTGCCAGCAGTTCCCCGCCAGCGGGTCAAGATACGCAGTATTTT. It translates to CASSSPPAGQDTQYF. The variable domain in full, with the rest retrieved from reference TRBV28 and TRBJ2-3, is DVKVTQSSRYLVKRTGEKVFLECVQDMDHENMFWYRQDPGLGLRLIYFSYDVKMKEKGDIPEGYSVSREKKERFSLILESASTNQTSMYLCASSSPPAGQDTQYFGPGTRLTVL.

The CDR3 here is CASSAPNFGLAGDTQYF. The CDR3 DNA reads TGTGCCAGCAGCGCACCCAACTTCGGACTAGCGGGGGATACGCAGTATTTT. This chain links TRBV5-6 with TRBJ2-3, with 12 bases that match TRBD2. Germline loops: CDR1 SGHDT, CDR2 YYEEEE. The CDR3 is 17 amino acids. The J segment lost 6 bases and the V segment lost 4 bases, leaving 12 bases of the junction unmatched.

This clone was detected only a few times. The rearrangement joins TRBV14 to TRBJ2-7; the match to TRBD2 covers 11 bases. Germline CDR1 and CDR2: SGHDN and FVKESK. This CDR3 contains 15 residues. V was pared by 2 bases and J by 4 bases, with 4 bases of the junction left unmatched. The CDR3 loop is CASSQIAGGPYEQYF. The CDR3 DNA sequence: TGTGCCAGCAGCCAAATAGCGGGAGGGCCGTACGAGCAGTACTTC.

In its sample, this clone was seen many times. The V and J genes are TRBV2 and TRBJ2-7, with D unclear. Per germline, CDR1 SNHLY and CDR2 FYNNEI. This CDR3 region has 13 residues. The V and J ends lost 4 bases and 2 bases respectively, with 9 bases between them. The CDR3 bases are TGTGCCAGCAGTGTTTCGCTTACCTACGAGCAGTACTTC. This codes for CASSVSLTYEQYF.

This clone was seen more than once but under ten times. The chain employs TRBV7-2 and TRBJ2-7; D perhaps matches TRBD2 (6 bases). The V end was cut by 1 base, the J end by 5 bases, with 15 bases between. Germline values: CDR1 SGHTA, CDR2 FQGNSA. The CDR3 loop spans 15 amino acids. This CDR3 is CASSLVDHGGNEQYF. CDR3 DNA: TGTGCCAGCAGCTTAGTCGACCATGGGGGGAACGAGCAGTACTTC. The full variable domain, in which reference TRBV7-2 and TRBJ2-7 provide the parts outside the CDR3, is GAGVSQSPSNKVTEKGKDVELRCDPISGHTALYWYRQSLGQGLEFLIYFQGNSAPDKSGLPSDRFSAERTGGSVSTLTIQRTQQEDSAVYLCASSLVDHGGNEQYFGPGTRLTVT.

CDR3 sequence (DNA): TGTGCCAGCTGGCTCCTAGCGGGAGCTTACAATGAGCAGTTCTTC. It is translated as CASWLLAGAYNEQFF. V usage is TRBV7-9 and J usage is TRBJ2-1; 10 nucleotides agree with TRBD2. With V trimmed by 8 bases and J by 4 bases, 8 bases remained unmatched. CDR1 is SEHNR, CDR2 FQNEAQ, per germline (reference sequence). This CDR3 has 15 amino acids.

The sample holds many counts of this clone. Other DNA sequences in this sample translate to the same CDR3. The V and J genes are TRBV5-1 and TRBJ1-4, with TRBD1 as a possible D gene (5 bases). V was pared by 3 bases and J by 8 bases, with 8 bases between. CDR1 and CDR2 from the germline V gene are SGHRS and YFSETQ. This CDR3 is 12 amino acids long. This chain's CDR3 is CASSSRGEKLFF. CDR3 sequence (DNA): TGCGCCAGCAGCTCGAGGGGCGAAAAACTGTTTTTT.

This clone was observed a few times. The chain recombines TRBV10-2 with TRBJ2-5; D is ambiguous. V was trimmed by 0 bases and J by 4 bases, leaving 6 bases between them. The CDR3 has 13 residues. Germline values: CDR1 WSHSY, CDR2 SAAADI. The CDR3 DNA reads TGCGCCAGCAGTGAGTCTAGGAGAGAGACCCAGTACTTC. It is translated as CASSESRRETQYF.